The present T cell receptor (beta chain) was sequenced within a study of beta chain features in type 1 diabetes. This clone was seen a handful of times. What it binds is unknown. Sorted populations were all over 95% pure. Expressed TCRB transcripts were sequenced after all isolated RNA was converted to cDNA. Repertoires were generated with immunoSEQ multiplex PCR, while TCRdb's copy carries only in-frame clones and drops some. The top ten clones hold around 0.0099% of a sample with hundreds of thousands of clones, 10% to 15% of them seen once. The CDR3 covers 15 residues. Germline-derived CDR1 and CDR2 are GTSNPN and SVGIG (reference sequence). V was clipped by 0 bases and J by 4 bases; unmatched bases: 6. Overall study findings and caveats: Among type 1 diabetes patients, VDJ junctions had fewer insertions and more deletions. In all four CD4+ subsets, TCRB CDR3 length was significantly, moderately reduced in type 1 diabetes. Over-representation of high TCR-expressing cells was a possible consequence of cDNA sequencing.

The sequence was collected from a woman under 30 with type 1 diabetes. Sequencing was performed on naive CD4+ T cells from blood. The chain uses TRBV30 and TRBJ2-1, with TRBD2 matching over 7 bases. This CDR3 reads CAWSVGSSGYNEQFF. CDR3 nucleotides: TGTGCCTGGAGTGTAGGGTCTAGCGGTTACAATGAGCAGTTCTTC.